This T cell receptor (beta chain) emerged from a study of neurological immune-mediated disorders. Findings and limits, study-wide: Patients with HTLV-1-associated myelopathy had the highest level of TCR clonal expansion, whereas patients with multiple sclerosis had the lowest level, falling beneath the level found in healthy controls. The absence of any CDR3 amino acid sequence shared by expanded clones across subjects suggests that repertoires were private in all groups.

Comment on this clonotype: Its matching antigen is unknown.

The cDNA was produced through 5'RACE with 10-nucleotide random UMIs. The output of every sequencing run, over 200 million TCR-beta sequences, came from 15-18 subjects. MiXCR was run by TCRdb on the 5' RACE reads, yielding one entry per CDR3 protein. This repertoire shows 74,000 or so distinct CDR3 sequences, roughly 9.5% found once; its top ten account for about 1.7%. This receptor was obtained from a man between 50 and 59 years old in good health. Specimen: PBMCs.

CDR3 nucleotides: TGTGCCAGCAGCTTGACCAGCTCCTACAATGAGCAGTTCTTC. Protein sequence: CASSLTSSYNEQFF. The genes are TRBV5-6 and TRBJ2-1; unclear D gene. This CDR3 is 14 amino acids long. Trimming left V 1 base short and J 0 bases short, with 5 bases between. The V gene's germline CDR1 is SGHDT and CDR2 YYEEEE.